The sequence of this T cell receptor beta chain was determined in a study of shared clonotypes between healthy human individuals (dated by TCRdb to 2020 to 2022). With respect to the entire study: The cohort included three men and a couple of women between 18 and 49 years of age. To increase sequencing depth and limit assay-specific biases, TCR repertoire library preparation and sequencing were carried out by different laboratories using diverse techniques. Leukapheresis yielded between about 0.9 and 9.5 billion PBMCs per donor. For each donor, CD4 naive and CD4 memory were each given three plates, CD8 naive was given two plates, and CD8 memory was given one plate. To estimate repertoire size and how much clonotypes are shared between individuals, the study performed deep sequencing of blood TCR repertoires from 4 to 6 healthy adults. General findings and caveats noted by the study authors: Incomplete sequencing was indicated by rarefaction of sorted-subset datasets, despite the large sequencing depth. About 4.5% of naive CD4, 3.5% of naive CD8, roughly 2.4% of memory CD4, and around 0.42% of memory CD8 clonotypes were shared across several donors. The genetic and exposure-history diversity represented was limited by the small number of donors. Clonotypes shared by all four sorted-subset donors showed higher generation probabilities than non-shared clonotypes. Sampling was limited to blood, and TCR repertoires in tissue likely differ from TCR repertoires in blood. Pairwise subsampling indicated that sequencing depth was expected to affect the degree of clonotype sharing among donors. Estimated clonotype richness was generally larger for naive than for memory subsets.

The germline V gene specifies MNHNS as CDR1 and SASEGT as CDR2. The CDR3 sequence holds 13 residues, the cysteine and phenylalanine included. Only the CDR3 portion is preserved as DNA: 39 bases, with reading frame beginning at the first base. The germline ends are 11 bases apart after V is trimmed by 1 base and J by 8 bases. This clone appeared a few times. Which antigen it targets is not known. Base quality data are lacking; no much larger clone is found one base away. Using the deep immunoSEQ assay, TCR CDR3 regions were amplified from genomic DNA by multiplex PCR. Extracted genomic DNA from each cell subset was spread evenly across all wells of several immunoSEQ 96-well plates, with each plate serving as a replicate. Each replicate PCR for sorted subsets received roughly 0.2 ug genomic DNA, equal to some 32,000 T cell genomes. The purified libraries were quantified using a Qubit 3.0 fluorometer, sized with a Bioanalyzer 2100, and then quantified again using the KAPA Library Quantification kit. Every immunoSEQ 96-well plate was sequenced on a separate single-read 150-cycle Illumina NextSeq 550 flow cell. The study's own analysis went as follows. Because only junctional sequences without quality scores were contained in the immunoSEQ output, filtering matching that applied to full-length reads could not be performed. To assign V/J genes and CDR3, sequences were annotated using PyIR, a Python wrapper for IgBLAST v1.9, with IMGT germline references. Reads with weak V/J assignments (E-value above 1e-6), missing CDR3, stop codons, out-of-frame junctions, or ambiguous translated residues were removed. A V3J clonotype was defined by an identical inferred V gene, J gene, and CDR3 amino acid sequence. Percentage overlap between repertoires was computed as shared unique clonotypes divided by the size of the smaller repertoire. Three approaches were used to assess repertoire richness: RTK rarefaction, the Chao1 estimator, and Recon v2.1 estimates of unobserved clonotypes. Generation probabilities for all TCRbeta clonotypes obtained by the gDNA method from four donors were computed using OLGA. Sourced from immuneACCESS, this table was stored by TCRdb with only in-frame sequences that have V and J called. A share of the clones is absent; for the studies checked, an unresolved V gene accounts for under half, and the remainder has no known explanation. D and trimming were read from the DNA, whereas the V and J calls and clone size are those reported in that table. The sample table shows roughly 330,000 clones, and approximately 74% are seen once. The ten biggest clones cover 10% of the sample.

Healthy HIV-negative adults with no recently reported acute infections or vaccinations were included as donors. Only Caucasian adults living in Nashville, Tennessee, USA were represented among the donors. Magnetic negative selection was used to enrich CD4+ T cells, after which naive cells were positively selected on CD45RA and the negative fraction became the memory subset. Blood was collected by leukapheresis, and PBMCs were isolated by Ficoll-Histopaque density gradient centrifugation and then cryopreserved in liquid nitrogen vapor phase. Analytical flow cytometry was used to check the purity and quantity of every magnetically sorted T cell population. From each sorted fraction, genomic DNA was isolated and quantified by UV absorbance on a Nanodrop 2000c.

Recombination joined TRBV6-1 with TRBJ1-2, with no confident D gene call. The source material was memory CD4+ T cells sorted from blood. According to the study, the label for this sample's cell subset or site signals: CD45RA-negative fraction. The source is a man aged 25-45 years in good health. The CDR3 corresponds to CASSEVAGGGYTF. The DNA reads as follows: TGTGCCAGCAGTGAAGTGGCGGGAGGAGGCTACACCTTC.